The 5 T cell receptor beta chains below were found in one sample sequenced in a study of blood T cell repertoires in COVID-19. Method: immunoSEQ multiplex PCR; TCRdb's copy keeps in-frame clones and lacks some. The repertoire holds 130,000 to 150,000 clones, almost 85% seen once, with 5% to 6% in the top ten. Sequencing used PBMCs or T cells enriched from blood (not recorded which). The receptors were sampled from a man aged 40-49 years with acute COVID-19.

J is TRBJ2-7 and V is TRBV27; 11 bases match TRBD1. The CDR3 consists of 14 residues. J lost 5 bases, V lost 4 bases, and 4 bases had no gene match. Germline V gene data show CDR1 as MNHEY and CDR2 as SMNVEV (reference sequence). CDR3 DNA sequence: TGTGCCAGCAGTTCCGGGACAGGGGGGAACGAGCAGTACTTC. Residues: CASSSGTGGNEQYF.

V is TRBV4-1 and J is TRBJ2-5; 9 nucleotides match TRBD2. The CDR3 has 17 amino acids. Trimming took 1 base from V and 2 from J; bases not matched to a gene: 8. Per germline, CDR1 MGHRA and CDR2 YSYEKL. The CDR3 DNA reads TGCGCCAGCAGCCAAGGGGTCCCTAGCGGGGTACAAGAGACCCAGTACTTC. Translated, it gives CASSQGVPSGVQETQYF.

This clone was recorded only once. The rearrangement uses TRBV5-6 and TRBJ2-2; 8 bases align to TRBD1. The V gene's germline CDR1 is SGHDT and CDR2 YYEEEE. V lost 0 bases to trimming and J lost 3 bases; unmatched junction nucleotides: 4. The CDR3 sequence is 16 residues long. The CDR3 sequence is CASSLADRGDTGELFF. In DNA form, the CDR3 reads TGTGCCAGCAGCTTGGCCGACAGGGGTGACACCGGGGAGCTGTTTTTT.

The chain employs TRBV4-2 and TRBJ1-5; D uncertain. Germline V gene sequence: CDR1 LGHNA, CDR2 YNFKEQ. V was cut by 0 bases and J by 7 bases, with 10 bases left in between. CDR3 length: 14 residues. The CDR3, as DNA: TGTGCCAGCAGCCAAGATCAAGAGCCGCAGCCCCAGCATTTT. This sequence encodes CASSQDQEPQPQHF.

CDR3 in DNA: TGTGCCAGCAGCCGGCAGAACACTGAAGCTTTCTTT. Protein: CASSRQNTEAFF. The J gene is TRBJ1-1, the V gene TRBV3-1 (or the pseudogene TRBV3-2); D gene uncertain. The CDR3 has 12 residues. The germline CDR1 and CDR2 sequences are LGHDT and YNNKEL (reference sequence). V lost 4 bases and J lost 1, with 4 bases in between.